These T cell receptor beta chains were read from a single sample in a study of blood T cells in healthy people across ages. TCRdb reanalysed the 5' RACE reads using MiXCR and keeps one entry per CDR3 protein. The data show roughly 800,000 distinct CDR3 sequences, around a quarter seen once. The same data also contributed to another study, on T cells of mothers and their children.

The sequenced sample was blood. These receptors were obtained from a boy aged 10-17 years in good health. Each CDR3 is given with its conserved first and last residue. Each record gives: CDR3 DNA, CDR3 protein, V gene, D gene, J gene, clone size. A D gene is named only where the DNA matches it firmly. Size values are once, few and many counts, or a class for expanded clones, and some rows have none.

TGTGCCACCGCCGTCCGGGGCCGGACCTACGAGCAGTACTTC,CATAVRGRTYEQYF,TRBV15,-,TRBJ2-7,few
TGTGCCATTCTTTTGGGACAGTCTAGCACAGATACGCAGTATTTT,CAILLGQSSTDTQYF,TRBV10-3,TRBD1,TRBJ2-3,few
TGCGCCAGCAGCAGATCCGGACTAGCGGGGGAAGAGACCCAGTACTTC,CASSRSGLAGEETQYF,TRBV5-1,TRBD2,TRBJ2-5,-
TGCAGCACTACCTACCGGGGCACGATGAACACTGAAGCTTTCTTT,CSTTYRGTMNTEAFF,TRBV29-1,-,TRBJ1-1,few
TGTGCCAGCAGTGCCCCCAAGGGCAATCAGCCCCAGCATTTT,CASSAPKGNQPQHF,TRBV2,-,TRBJ1-5,-
TGTGCCAGCAGTTTCCTAGGGTCAGGCGCGTATTCACCCCTCCACTTT,CASSFLGSGAYSPLHF,TRBV12-3/TRBV12-4,-,TRBJ1-6,-
TGTGCCAGCAGCTTTACAGCGGGGGAGTTGAGTAACATTCAGTACTTC,CASSFTAGELSNIQYF,TRBV7-9,TRBD2,TRBJ2-4,few
TGCGCCAGCAGCCAAGGGCCTCCGGGACAGGGGGCCTACGAGCAGTACTTC,CASSQGPPGQGAYEQYF,TRBV4-3,TRBD1,TRBJ2-7,-
TGTGCCAGCAGCCTGGGACAGGGTTTTAACTACGAGCAGTACTTC,CASSLGQGFNYEQYF,TRBV5-6,TRBD1,TRBJ2-7,-
TGTGCCAGCTCAGGCGCCGTACAAGAGACCCAGTACTTC,CASSGAVQETQYF,TRBV7-2,-,TRBJ2-5,few
TGTGCCAGCAGCACGGACAGGTCTGGGTCACCCCTCCACTTT,CASSTDRSGSPLHF,TRBV12-3/TRBV12-4,TRBD1,TRBJ1-6,-
TGTGCCAGCAGCGCCACTGGGAGGGGGGAGACCCAGTACTTC,CASSATGRGETQYF,TRBV9,-,TRBJ2-5,many
TGTGCCAGCAGTTTATGGGGGGGCCGGGAATACTCCTACAATGAGCAGTTCTTC,CASSLWGGREYSYNEQFF,TRBV28,-,TRBJ2-1,few
TGTGCCAGCAGCCCAGGACAGGGGATCGTCTATGGCTACACCTTC,CASSPGQGIVYGYTF,TRBV7-2,TRBD1,TRBJ1-2,-
TGTGCCAGCAGCTTAGAAGACAGGGTCTACGAGCAGTACTTC,CASSLEDRVYEQYF,TRBV7-9,TRBD1,TRBJ2-7,-
TGCGCCAGCAGTTCAGCCGGGGCAGGGGTGGGGTTCAATCAGCCCCGGCATTTT,CASSSAGAGVGFNQPRHF,TRBV6-5,-,TRBJ1-5,few
TGTGCCACCAGGACAGGGGCCGAGCAGTACTTC,CATRTGAEQYF,TRBV2,TRBD1,TRBJ2-7,-
TGCAGCGTATCGGACACTACGCGCTATGGCTACACCTTC,CSVSDTTRYGYTF,TRBV29-1,-,TRBJ1-2,-
TGTGCCAGCAGCCCTCCGCGCGAGGATGGCTACACCTTC,CASSPPREDGYTF,TRBV7-9,-,TRBJ1-2,-
TGTGCCACCAGTGATACGGGACCCACGAGCCCCGGGGAGCTGTTTTTT,CATSDTGPTSPGELFF,TRBV24-1,-,TRBJ2-2,-
TGTGCCAGCAGCGACCAGGGTACAGGGGCCAATGTCCTGACTTTC,CASSDQGTGANVLTF,TRBV28,TRBD1,TRBJ2-6,few
TGTGCCAGCAGTTATGGGAGAAACTATGGCTACACCTTC,CASSYGRNYGYTF,TRBV6-5,-,TRBJ1-2,-